The rows below give T cell receptor beta chains drawn from one sample of a study of OX40 agonist ivuxolimab in advanced cancers. Some clones are missing from TCRdb's copy, which holds only in-frame ones; the method was immunoSEQ multiplex PCR. Here the sample spans more than 70,000 clones, 75% to 90% being singletons. The input for sequencing was CD4+ or CD8+ T cells sorted from blood, taken in a trial of the OX40 agonist ivuxolimab. Every receptor here comes from an adult with an advanced solid tumor such as melanoma, head and neck, liver or kidney cancer. CDR3s include the opening cysteine and the closing phenylalanine or tryptophan. A D gene is named only where the DNA matches it firmly. Size tells how often a clone was seen (once, few, many) or the class of an expanded clone, and some rows leave it out.

abundance,v_gene,d_gene,j_gene,CDR3nt,CDR3aa
once,TRBV19,-,TRBJ1-2,TGTGCCAGTAGTTCGGGCCCTGGAGATGGCTACACCTTC,CASSSGPGDGYTF
-,TRBV29-1,-,TRBJ2-7,TGCAGCGTTGTCGGCGTCAGGGGAGGGGGCGAGCAGTACTTC,CSVVGVRGGGEQYF
-,TRBV6-5,-,TRBJ2-3,TGTGCCAGCAGTTACTCGATGGGGGTGGCAGATACGCAGTATTTT,CASSYSMGVADTQYF
-,TRBV4-1,-,TRBJ1-1,TGCGCCAGCAGCCAAGAGGGTAGGGGCGCTCACACTGAAGCTTTCTTT,CASSQEGRGAHTEAFF
-,TRBV28,-,TRBJ2-1,TGTGCCAGCAGTTTGCGTGGAGGGCCCTCCTACAATGAGCAGTTCTTC,CASSLRGGPSYNEQFF
-,TRBV19,TRBD2,TRBJ2-3,TGTGCCAGTAGGAGTAGCGGGGGGTTTACAGATACGCAGTATTTT,CASRSSGGFTDTQYF
-,TRBV2,-,TRBJ1-5,TGTGCCAGCAGTGAAGTGAATCAGCCCCAGCATTTT,CASSEVNQPQHF
-,TRBV13,TRBD2,TRBJ2-7,TGTGCCAGCAGCTTACGGCGCGGGGGGGCCTACGAGCAGTACTTC,CASSLRRGGAYEQYF
medium-sized,TRBV4-1,-,TRBJ1-2,TGCGCCAGCAGCGAACGGGGCAGAGAGAACTATGGCTACACCTTC,CASSERGRENYGYTF
few,TRBV28,TRBD1,TRBJ2-7,TGTGCCAGCAGTTTTCAAGGGACAGGCGCCACTTTCTACGAGCAGTACTTC,CASSFQGTGATFYEQYF
once,TRBV5-1,-,TRBJ1-3,TGCGCCAGCAGTAATCAAGGCGGGGGCTCTGGAAACACCATATATTTT,CASSNQGGGSGNTIYF
-,TRBV7-2,TRBD1,TRBJ2-7,TGTGCCAGCAGCCTTCTAAGACAGGGTGGCGAGCAGTACTTC,CASSLLRQGGEQYF
-,TRBV5-5,-,TRBJ1-3,TGTGCCAGCAGCTGGGACATCCTGTCTGGAAACACCATATATTTT,CASSWDILSGNTIYF
-,TRBV7-9,-,TRBJ2-5,TGTGCCAGCAGCCCCCTGCTAATTGGGACCCAGTACTTC,CASSPLLIGTQYF
-,TRBV5-6,-,TRBJ1-5,TGTGCCAGCAGCCGTGACCAGGGAGGGCCCCAGCATTTT,CASSRDQGGPQHF